The clone carrying this T cell receptor beta chain showed up just a few times. The antigen is unknown. This sample is part of a study of identical twins. Points from the study as a whole: Not following the same donors, the study drew its conclusions from cross-sectional statistical analysis. Researchers reported excess low generation probability among twin-shared out-of-frame alpha sequences. Beta out-of-frame sequences displayed a weaker excess of sharing between twins.

Germline lookup yields CDR1 SGHTA and CDR2 FQGNSA. This CDR3 has 16 amino acids. The ends lost 5 bases at V and 0 bases at J; junction bases unmatched: 8. Addition of a universal primer site occurred through template switching, and cDNA carried unique molecular identifiers. TCRdb redid the calling of the 5' RACE reads with MiXCR, one entry per CDR3 protein. The table has around 490,000 distinct CDR3 sequences, about 15% seen once. This sample also belongs to another study, concerning yellow fever vaccine responses in identical twins.

The chain recombines TRBV7-2 with TRBJ2-7, with 9 nucleotides matching TRBD2. This clonotype was obtained from a woman aged 18-29 years in good health. Sequencing input: CD4+ T cells sorted from blood. CDR3 nucleotide sequence: TGTGCCAGCAGCCTCCCTAGCGGGACCCTCTCCTACGAGCAGTACTTC. It yields the protein CASSLPSGTLSYEQYF.